Following are 20 T cell receptor beta chains from one sample sequenced in a study of T cell responses to AZD1222 COVID-19 vaccine. The assay was immunoSEQ multiplex PCR, and TCRdb's table has in-frame clones only and misses some. The data contain 150,000 to 160,000 clones, approximately 87% of them singletons. The sequencing here drew on peripheral blood, taken 28 days after the second AZD1222 dose. Receptors were obtained from an adult who received the AZD1222 COVID-19 vaccine.

The chain uses TRBV19 and TRBJ1-5; TRBD1 agrees at 7 bases. The length of the CDR3 is 13 residues. The J segment lost 2 bases and the V segment lost 7 bases, leaving 2 bases of the junction unmatched. Germline-derived CDR1 and CDR2 are LNHDA and SQIVND (reference sequence). The CDR3 reads CASTTGGNQPQHF. CDR3 nucleotides: TGTGCCAGTACCACAGGGGGCAATCAGCCCCAGCATTTT.

This chain joins TRBV18 and TRBJ1-4; 10 nucleotides align to TRBD1. The CDR3 is 19 residues long. CDR1 is KGHSH, CDR2 LQKENI, per germline. V lost 0 bases and J lost 0; bases outside the gene matches: 7. CDR3 residues: CASSPPRDRGATTNEKLFF. The DNA for the CDR3 is TGTGCCAGCTCACCACCGAGGGACAGGGGAGCCACAACTAATGAAAAACTGTTTTTT.

CDR3 residues: CASSAGQRSEKLFF. CDR3 DNA: TGTGCCAGCAGCGCGGGACAGCGGAGTGAAAAACTGTTTTTT. The chain has TRBV5-6 and TRBJ1-4; 7 bases match TRBD1. V gave up 4 bases and J gave up 7 bases; unmatched junction bases: 7. The V gene's germline CDR1 is SGHDT and CDR2 YYEEEE. The CDR3 has 14 residues.

V is TRBV27 and J is TRBJ1-5; D is uncertain. The CDR3 is 16 amino acids. The V and J ends lost 3 bases and 5 bases respectively, with 17 bases between them. Germline V gene sequence: CDR1 MNHEY, CDR2 SMNVEV (reference sequence). The CDR3 sequence: CASSFRANIGDQPQHF. In DNA form, the CDR3 reads TGTGCCAGCAGTTTTCGGGCTAACATCGGTGATCAGCCCCAGCATTTT.

The chain is built from TRBV18 and TRBJ2-2, with D perhaps matching TRBD1 (5 bases). Trimming pared 7 bases from V and 2 bases from J, leaving 11 bases between. The CDR3 sequence is 14 residues long. Germline V lookup: CDR1 KGHSH, CDR2 LQKENI. The CDR3 loop is CASYPTVNTGELFF. CDR3 DNA sequence: TGTGCCAGCTACCCGACAGTCAACACCGGGGAGCTGTTTTTT.

The chain is built from TRBV28 and TRBJ1-5; a possible D gene is TRBD1 (6 bases). The CDR3 consists of 17 residues. Looked up from germline, CDR1 is MDHEN and CDR2 is SYDVKM. The ends were cut back, 3 bases at V and 2 bases at J, with 17 bases in the middle. The CDR3 protein is CASSFLSLGGRNQPQHF. CDR3 DNA: TGTGCCAGCAGTTTTCTAAGTTTAGGGGGACGCAATCAGCCCCAGCATTTT.

The chain links TRBV6-5 to TRBJ2-7; 7 bases map to TRBD2. The CDR3 is made up of 14 amino acids. Germline values: CDR1 MNHEY, CDR2 SVGAGI. Trimming took 0 bases from V and 5 from J; bases not matched to a gene: 4. The CDR3 nucleotides read TGTGCCAGCAGTTACTCGGGGGGGGTAAACGAGCAGTACTTC. Protein: CASSYSGGVNEQYF.

V usage is TRBV7-3 and J usage is TRBJ2-5; 7 nucleotides agree with TRBD2. CDR3 length: 14 amino acids. The V gene end was trimmed by 3 bases and the J gene end by 5 bases; junction bases not matched to a gene: 6. The germline V gene encodes CDR1 SGHTA and CDR2 FQGTGA. CDR3 amino acids: CASSLGGSGETQYF. CDR3 in DNA: TGTGCCAGCAGCTTGGGAGGGAGTGGGGAGACCCAGTACTTC. The full variable domain, with the rest looked up from reference TRBV7-3 and TRBJ2-5, is GAGVSQTPSNKVTEKGKYVELRCDPISGHTALYWYRQSLGQGPEFLIYFQGTGAADDSGLPNDRFFAVRPEGSVSTLKIQRTERGDSAVYLCASSLGGSGETQYFGPGTRLLVL.

CDR3 nucleotide sequence: TGTGCCAGCAGTGAATTTGACTCAGCACCCTACACCTTC. It yields the protein CASSEFDSAPYTF. The chain couples TRBV25-1 to TRBJ1-2; D is unclear. Trimming shortened V by 1 base and J by 10 bases, and 13 bases separated the two germline ends. The CDR3 runs to 13 residues. CDR1 is MGHDK and CDR2 is SYGVNS in the germline V gene.

The V gene is TRBV3-1 (or the pseudogene TRBV3-2), the J gene TRBJ2-1; 10 bases agree with TRBD2. Trimming took 1 base from V and 9 from J; bases not matched to a gene: 18. The length of the CDR3 is 19 residues. Germline V lookup: CDR1 LGHDT, CDR2 YNNKEL (reference sequence). The CDR3 is CASSQGTGSGRADGGEQFF. The CDR3 nucleotides are TGTGCCAGCAGCCAAGGAACGGGGAGCGGGAGGGCCGATGGGGGTGAGCAGTTCTTC.

The V gene is TRBV19, the J gene TRBJ1-1, with D possibly matching TRBD1 (5 bases). This CDR3 is 15 amino acids long. Per germline, CDR1 LNHDA and CDR2 SQIVND (reference sequence). V gave up 2 bases and J gave up 0 bases, with 10 bases separating them. CDR3 coding DNA: TGTGCCAGTAGTATACAGGGAGGGCTGAACACTGAAGCTTTCTTT. Translated, it gives CASSIQGGLNTEAFF.

The CDR3 loop reads CASSPRVSETYTF. CDR3 bases: TGTGCCAGCTCACCACGGGTCTCGGAAACCTACACCTTC. This rearrangement joins TRBV18 to TRBJ1-2; D unclear. Trimming removed 1 base from V and 10 bases from J, with 13 bases in between. This CDR3 contains 13 residues. The V gene's germline CDR1 is KGHSH and CDR2 LQKENI.

This clone occurred many times. The CDR3 is CASSQAGYTEAFF. In DNA form, the CDR3 reads TGTGCCAGCAGCCAAGCGGGGTACACTGAAGCTTTCTTT. The chain joins TRBV3-1 (or the pseudogene TRBV3-2) to TRBJ1-1, with no clear D. Between the trimmed V and J ends, which lost 1 base and 3 bases, there was a span of 6 bases. The CDR3 has 13 amino acids. Germline loops: CDR1 LGHDT, CDR2 YNNKEL (reference sequence).

The J gene is TRBJ1-5, the V gene TRBV7-8; D is unresolved. The CDR3 totals 16 residues. With 5 bases removed from V and 0 bases from J, the gap between germline ends came to 14 bases. CDR1 is SGHVS, CDR2 FQNEAQ, per germline. The CDR3 loop reads CASSPFGGNSNQPQHF. The CDR3 nucleotides read TGTGCCAGCAGCCCCTTTGGAGGGAATAGCAATCAGCCCCAGCATTTT.

The chain recombines TRBV7-9 with TRBJ1-4; the D is unclear. Germline V gene data show CDR1 as SEHNR and CDR2 as FQNEAQ (reference sequence). Deletions cut 2 bases from V and 7 bases from J, with 11 bases between. The CDR3 has 14 amino acids. CDR3 sequence: CASSLPSLGEKLFF. The CDR3 region has the DNA TGTGCCAGCAGCTTACCTAGTTTAGGTGAAAAACTGTTTTTT.

The chain has TRBV9 and TRBJ2-3, with D perhaps TRBD1 (6 bases). This CDR3 has 16 residues. Germline assignment: CDR1 SGDLS and CDR2 YYNGEE. The ends were cut back, 4 bases at V and 1 base at J, with 16 bases in the middle. The CDR3 DNA follows: TGTGCCAGCAGCCCAGGGGTGGTTGTCGGCACAGATACGCAGTATTTT. Translated, it gives CASSPGVVVGTDTQYF.

V gene TRBV30 combines with J gene TRBJ1-3; possible D gene TRBD1, 6 bases. The CDR3 extends over 13 amino acids. The germline CDR1 and CDR2 sequences are GTSNPN and SVGIG (reference sequence). Trimming left V 1 base short and J 4 bases short, with 8 bases between. The CDR3 nucleotides read TGTGCCTGGAGTGGCGGGGGCGGAAACACCATATATTTT. Its protein is CAWSGGGGNTIYF.

The chain combines TRBV6-2 or TRBV6-3 with TRBJ2-1; 8 bases align to TRBD1. Germline CDR1 is MNHEY and CDR2 is SVGEGT. V shed 6 bases and J 8 bases; nucleotides not matched to a gene: 24. There are 19 residues in the CDR3. The DNA for the CDR3 is TGTGCCAGCAGCCCAACCCCACAGGGGGGCGTTCAGGCGGCTGATGAGCAGTTCTTC. It translates to CASSPTPQGGVQAADEQFF.

The chain combines TRBV20-1 with TRBJ2-7; D unresolved. Germline V gene data show CDR1 as DFQATT and CDR2 as SNEGSKA (reference sequence). This CDR3 has 11 residues. V was shortened by 4 bases and J by 5 bases, with 9 bases between the two germline ends. DNA for the CDR3: TGCAGTGCTACCCGAGCAGACGAGCAGTACTTC. It is translated as CSATRADEQYF.

The chain is built from TRBV4-3 and TRBJ2-5, with D tentatively TRBD1 (5 bases). Trimming pared 3 bases from V and 4 bases from J, leaving 15 bases between. Per germline, CDR1 LGHNA and CDR2 YSLEER. This CDR3 comprises 15 residues. The CDR3 region has the DNA TGCGCCAGCAGCCATATAGGGGATGCCGTAGAGACCCAGTACTTC. Translating it yields CASSHIGDAVETQYF.